Below are 32 T cell receptor beta chains sequenced from a single sample in a study of OX40 agonist ivuxolimab in advanced cancers. The receptor library was made with the immunoSEQ multiplex PCR assay. TCRdb mirrors the immuneACCESS table, restricted to in-frame sequences. Some clones are absent from its copies; in checked studies, under half trace to an unresolved V gene, and the reason for the others is unknown. The sample table contains 55,000 to 90,000 clones; only one count was recorded for about nine tenths of them. The ten top clones hold over 2.5% of the sample. The sample was CD4+ or CD8+ T cells sorted from blood, taken in a trial of the OX40 agonist ivuxolimab. The receptors derive from an adult with an advanced solid tumor such as melanoma, head and neck, liver or kidney cancer.

This rearrangement joins TRBV19 to TRBJ2-2, with TRBD1 matching over 7 bases. V lost 3 bases and J lost 6; bases outside the gene matches: 7. Germline CDR1 is LNHDA and CDR2 is SQIVND (reference sequence). The CDR3 covers 15 residues. The DNA for the CDR3 is TGTGCCAGTAGTATCCCCTCAGGGGGTGCCGGGGAGCTGTTTTTT. This encodes CASSIPSGGAGELFF.

CDR3 sequence: CASGSLAGDPGELFF. The CDR3 DNA reads as TGTGCTAGTGGTTCCCTAGCGGGGGACCCCGGGGAGCTGTTTTTT. The chain uses TRBV12-5 and TRBJ2-2; 10 bases agree with TRBD2. CDR1 and CDR2 from the germline V gene are LGHNT and FRNRAP. The CDR3 extends over 15 amino acids. V dropped 4 bases and J dropped 6; count of bases not matched to a gene: 5.

The chain links TRBV7-8 to TRBJ1-5; D possibly corresponds to TRBD1 (5 bases). The CDR3 is 15 amino acids. Trimming stripped 5 bases from V and 7 bases from J, with 18 bases between. Germline-derived CDR1 and CDR2 are SGHVS and FQNEAQ. CDR3 in amino acids: CASSLGAGFSQPQHF. The CDR3 bases are TGTGCCAGCAGCCTTGGGGCAGGGTTTTCCCAGCCCCAGCATTTT.

The CDR3 reads CASSASGVQETQYF. DNA of the CDR3: TGTGCCAGCAGCGCGTCGGGAGTCCAAGAGACCCAGTACTTC. The chain uses TRBV5-4 and TRBJ2-5; D possibly corresponds to TRBD2 (6 bases). Per germline, CDR1 SGHNT and CDR2 YYREEE (reference sequence). The CDR3 length is 14 residues. V was pared by 4 bases and J by 1 base, with 11 bases between.

J is TRBJ1-1 and V is TRBV7-8, with D unclear. V lost 0 bases, J lost 11 bases, and 16 bases lay in between. Germline V lookup: CDR1 SGHVS, CDR2 FQNEAQ. The CDR3 totals 14 residues. For the CDR3, the DNA is TGTGCCAGCAGCTTAGCATCCTTGGCTCTGAGGGCTTTCTTT. Its translation is CASSLASLALRAFF.

This clone has just a few counts. The gene calls are TRBV6-5 and TRBJ1-6, with D uncertain. Trimming pared 2 bases from V and 7 bases from J, leaving 12 bases between. The CDR3 length is 15 residues. The germline V gene has CDR1 MNHEY and CDR2 SVGAGI. The CDR3 DNA reads TGTGCCAGCAGTTACAAAGGCAGGCCGAATTCACCCCTCCACTTT. It is translated as CASSYKGRPNSPLHF.

This clone was detected once. V is TRBV2 and J is TRBJ2-3, with D uncertain. Germline CDR1 is SNHLY and CDR2 is FYNNEI. V was shortened by 1 base and J by 8 bases, with 10 bases between the two germline ends. CDR3 length: 13 residues. CDR3 DNA sequence: TGTGCCAGCAGTGAAGGAACTTCAGGTACGCAGTATTTT. Its translation: CASSEGTSGTQYF.

V usage is TRBV2 and J usage is TRBJ1-1; D is perhaps TRBD1 (6 bases). The V end was cut by 7 bases, the J end by 4 bases, with 16 bases between. The CDR3 loop spans 14 amino acids. The germline CDR1 and CDR2 sequences are SNHLY and FYNNEI. The CDR3, as DNA: TGTGCCAGCAAACTACAGGGTCCGGGCACTGAAGCTTTCTTT. This translates into CASKLQGPGTEAFF.

The chain couples TRBV18 to TRBJ2-7; possible D gene TRBD2, 6 bases. The V gene's germline CDR1 is KGHSH and CDR2 LQKENI. The CDR3 consists of 13 residues. V lost 6 bases to trimming and J lost 2 bases, with 11 bases between them. CDR3 DNA: TGTGCCAGCTCGGGGAGGCAGGCCTACGAGCAGTACTTC. This translates into CASSGRQAYEQYF.

V gene TRBV6-1 combines with J gene TRBJ2-7; no reliable D call. Germline values: CDR1 MNHNS, CDR2 SASEGT. Trimming stripped 8 bases from V and 1 base from J, with 15 bases between. There are 14 residues in the CDR3. CDR3 region: CASGLERLSYEQYF. CDR3 coding DNA: TGTGCCAGCGGCCTAGAGAGGCTATCCTACGAGCAGTACTTC.

The rearrangement links TRBV6-4 to TRBJ1-4, with TRBD1 identical over 11 bases. The germline V gene has CDR1 MRHNA and CDR2 SNTAGT. V was pared by 6 bases and J by 1 base, with 10 bases of the junction left unmatched. The CDR3 spans 18 residues. CDR3 coding DNA: TGTGCCAGCAGGAACTACCGGACAGGGGGCTTAACTAATGAAAAACTGTTTTTT. It specifies CASRNYRTGGLTNEKLFF.

The chain carries TRBV11-3 and TRBJ1-1; weak D call: TRBD1 (5 bases). V lost 1 base and J 0 bases, leaving 18 bases between the germline ends. The CDR3 consists of 18 residues. The germline CDR1 and CDR2 sequences are SGHNT and YENEEA. The CDR3 is CASSLVRNTGFLNTEAFF. DNA for the CDR3: TGTGCCAGCAGCTTAGTCCGGAATACAGGCTTCCTGAACACTGAAGCTTTCTTT.

This rearrangement joins TRBV15 to TRBJ2-7, with a possible D match to TRBD1 (7 bases). The CDR3 is 15 amino acids. V lost 3 bases and J 7 bases, leaving 19 bases between the germline ends. Germline V gene lookup returns CDR1 LNHNV and CDR2 YYDKDF (reference sequence). The CDR3 region is CATSRGGQFYEEQYF. The CDR3 DNA sequence: TGTGCCACCAGCAGGGGGGGACAGTTCTACGAGGAGCAGTACTTC.

V is TRBV9 and J is TRBJ1-2; TRBD1 matches at 7 bases. V dropped 0 bases and J dropped 1; count of bases not matched to a gene: 9. The germline CDR1 and CDR2 sequences are SGDLS and YYNGEE. CDR3 length: 17 residues. CDR3 sequence reads: CASSVERGQGGNYGYTF. CDR3 DNA sequence: TGTGCCAGCAGCGTAGAGAGGGGGCAAGGTGGTAACTATGGCTACACCTTC. The variable domain in full, completed from reference TRBV9 and TRBJ1-2, reads DSGVTQTPKHLITATGQRVTLRCSPRSGDLSVYWYQQSLDQGLQFLIQYYNGEERAKGNILERFSAQQFPDLHSELNLSSLELGDSALYFCASSVERGQGGNYGYTFGSGTRLTVV.

This chain links TRBV19 with TRBJ1-5; TRBD1 is a possible D gene (5 bases). CDR3 size: 16 residues. The ends were cut back, 0 bases at V and 0 bases at J, with 9 bases in the middle. Germline V gene data show CDR1 as LNHDA and CDR2 as SQIVND (reference sequence). CDR3 sequence: CASSIDRQYSNQPQHF. CDR3 in DNA: TGTGCCAGTAGTATAGATCGACAGTATAGCAATCAGCCCCAGCATTTT.

V is TRBV11-2 and J is TRBJ1-4; D remains ambiguous. CDR1 is SGHAT, CDR2 FQNNGV, per germline. CDR3 length equals 15 residues. V dropped 3 bases and J dropped 8 bases, with 16 bases sitting between them. The DNA of the CDR3 is TGTGCCAGCAGCTTCAGTGTACGAGCCTGGGAAAAACTGTTTTTT. Encoded protein: CASSFSVRAWEKLFF. Full variable domain (rest looked up from reference TRBV11-2 and TRBJ1-4): EAGVAQSPRYKIIEKRQSVAFWCNPISGHATLYWYQQILGQGPKLLIQFQNNGVVDDSQLPKDRFSAERLKGVDSTLKIQPAKLEDSAVYLCASSFSVRAWEKLFFGSGTQLSVL.

V is TRBV19 and J is TRBJ2-4; D tentatively fits TRBD1 or TRBD2 (5 bases each). This CDR3 comprises 16 residues. V was clipped by 5 bases and J by 0 bases, with 14 bases between them. The germline V gene encodes CDR1 LNHDA and CDR2 SQIVND (reference sequence). The CDR3 loop is CASSPLGVLAKNIQYF. Written as DNA, the CDR3 is TGTGCCAGTAGTCCCCTGGGGGTTCTAGCCAAAAACATTCAGTACTTC.

Here the CDR3 reads CASSFAPSYEQYF. CDR3 sequence (DNA): TGTGCCAGCAGTTTTGCACCATCCTACGAGCAGTACTTC. The rearrangement joins TRBV28 to TRBJ2-7; unclear D gene. There are 13 residues in the CDR3. Trimming stripped 3 bases from V and 1 base from J, with 7 bases between. CDR1 and CDR2 from the germline V gene are MDHEN and SYDVKM.

This clone occurred a few times. V gene TRBV7-9 combines with J gene TRBJ1-4; the D gene is possibly TRBD1 (5 bases). Germline-derived CDR1 and CDR2 are SEHNR and FQNEAQ (reference sequence). V lost 0 bases to trimming and J lost 0 bases, with 17 bases between them. The CDR3 runs to 19 residues. CDR3 protein: CASSLAPGETLSTNEKLFF. CDR3 DNA sequence: TGTGCCAGCAGCTTAGCGCCGGGGGAGACCCTCTCAACTAATGAAAAACTGTTTTTT.

This chain connects TRBV2 to TRBJ1-2; TRBD1 matches at 11 bases. After removal of 5 bases from V and 8 bases from J, the junction contained 10 bases not matched to a gene. The CDR3 runs to 15 residues. CDR1 is SNHLY and CDR2 is FYNNEI in the germline V gene. This chain's CDR3 is CASSWSPGTGGGYTF. The CDR3 DNA reads TGTGCCAGCAGTTGGAGCCCCGGGACAGGGGGAGGCTACACCTTC.

This CDR3 is CASSYGGTANTEAFF. The CDR3 DNA sequence: TGTGCCAGCAGTTACGGGGGGACGGCGAACACTGAAGCTTTCTTT. The V and J genes are TRBV28 and TRBJ1-1, with TRBD1 as a possible D gene (5 bases). V was cut by 4 bases and J by 1 base, with 13 bases left in between. The germline V gene encodes CDR1 MDHEN and CDR2 SYDVKM. CDR3 length: 15 residues.

V usage is TRBV5-5 and J usage is TRBJ2-5; D possibly corresponds to TRBD2 (6 bases). Germline loops: CDR1 SGHKS, CDR2 YYEKEE (reference sequence). The CDR3 loop spans 13 amino acids. Trimming stripped 4 bases from V and 2 bases from J, with 9 bases between. CDR3 residues: CASSRGLQETQYF. CDR3 in DNA: TGTGCCAGCAGCCGGGGACTTCAAGAGACCCAGTACTTC.

V gene TRBV9 combines with J gene TRBJ1-2; 7 positions match TRBD1. Germline V gene data show CDR1 as SGDLS and CDR2 as YYNGEE. This CDR3 is 17 amino acids long. J was trimmed by 4 bases and V by 0 bases; bases with no gene match: 12. The CDR3: CASSVASRGGPSYGYTF. CDR3 coding DNA: TGTGCCAGCAGCGTAGCGAGCAGGGGGGGGCCTAGCTATGGCTACACCTTC. Full variable domain (missing parts from reference TRBV9 and TRBJ1-2): DSGVTQTPKHLITATGQRVTLRCSPRSGDLSVYWYQQSLDQGLQFLIQYYNGEERAKGNILERFSAQQFPDLHSELNLSSLELGDSALYFCASSVASRGGPSYGYTFGSGTRLTVV.

V is TRBV19 and J is TRBJ2-3; 11 bases are a match to TRBD2. V shed 8 bases and J 1 base; nucleotides not matched to a gene: 8. Germline V lookup: CDR1 LNHDA, CDR2 SQIVND (reference sequence). The CDR3 runs 16 residues. For the CDR3, the DNA is TGTGCCAGTCGCACCCCTAGCGGGGGGCGCACAGATACGCAGTATTTT. This encodes CASRTPSGGRTDTQYF.

This sequence joins TRBV5-6 and TRBJ1-3; possibly TRBD1 for D (6 bases). The V gene's germline CDR1 is SGHDT and CDR2 YYEEEE. This CDR3 has 15 amino acids. V was pared by 2 bases and J by 5 bases, with 14 bases between. The CDR3 nucleotides are TGTGCCAGCAGCTTTCCGACAGGCGACCGAAACACCATATATTTT. The encoded protein is CASSFPTGDRNTIYF.

The chain carries TRBV27 and TRBJ1-3, with a possible D match to TRBD1 (6 bases). With 1 base removed from V and 2 bases from J, the gap between germline ends came to 15 bases. Germline CDR1 and CDR2: MNHEY and SMNVEV (reference sequence). The CDR3 has 17 amino acids. CDR3 bases: TGTGCCAGCAGTTTATTTGGGGGCAGGGGTGCTGGAAACACCATATATTTT. Its protein is CASSLFGGRGAGNTIYF.

The rearrangement links TRBV5-5 to TRBJ1-2; D uncertain. The CDR3 is made up of 12 amino acids. Germline V gene sequence: CDR1 SGHKS, CDR2 YYEKEE (reference sequence). With 4 bases removed from V and 4 bases from J, the gap between germline ends came to 8 bases. The CDR3: CASSLRSYGYTF. CDR3 coding DNA: TGTGCCAGCAGCCTACGGAGCTATGGCTACACCTTC.

The chain combines TRBV29-1 with TRBJ2-7; the D is unclear. The CDR3 covers 14 residues. The V gene lost 0 bases and the J gene lost 6 bases, with 15 bases spanning the gap. CDR1 is SQVTM, CDR2 ANQGSEA, per germline. CDR3 coding DNA: TGCAGCGTTGAAGATGGCTCCTTCCGGGTCGAGCAGTACTTC. Translating gives CSVEDGSFRVEQYF.

This clone came up once. The J gene is TRBJ1-5, the V gene TRBV2, with D uncertain. The V end was cut by 0 bases, the J end by 4 bases, with 10 bases between. The CDR3 contains 15 residues. CDR1 SNHLY and CDR2 FYNNEI come from the germline V gene. The CDR3 DNA follows: TGTGCCAGCAGTGAAGCGCTTCGGGGTAATCAGCCCCAGCATTTT. This gives the protein CASSEALRGNQPQHF.

This chain links TRBV5-1 with TRBJ2-1, with 8 bases identical to TRBD2. Germline CDR1 SGHRS, CDR2 YFSETQ. This CDR3 has 16 amino acids. V gave up 0 bases and J gave up 10 bases; unmatched junction bases: 12. This CDR3 is CASSLATSGGRGEQFF. Written as DNA, the CDR3 is TGCGCCAGCAGCTTGGCGACCAGCGGGGGCCGCGGGGAGCAGTTCTTC.

The chain has TRBV28 and TRBJ2-7; 9 bases are shared with TRBD1. The V segment lost 6 bases and the J segment 1 base; nucleotides outside the gene matches: 7. Germline-derived CDR1 and CDR2 are MDHEN and SYDVKM. The CDR3 runs to 15 residues. The CDR3: CASSGQGILSYEQYF. In DNA form, the CDR3 reads TGTGCCAGCAGCGGACAGGGGATTTTATCCTACGAGCAGTACTTC. Together with reference TRBV28 and TRBJ2-7, the CDR3 gives the full variable domain: DVKVTQSSRYLVKRTGEKVFLECVQDMDHENMFWYRQDPGLGLRLIYFSYDVKMKEKGDIPEGYSVSREKKERFSLILESASTNQTSMYLCASSGQGILSYEQYFGPGTRLTVT.

The chain recombines TRBV5-4 with TRBJ1-2; TRBD1 matches at 8 bases. The CDR3 runs to 15 residues. Trimming removed 2 bases from V and 6 bases from J; junction bases left unmatched: 9. Germline V gene sequence: CDR1 SGHNT, CDR2 YYREEE (reference sequence). CDR3 amino acids: CASSFDRGAGDGYTF. CDR3 coding DNA: TGTGCCAGCAGCTTCGACAGGGGCGCGGGCGATGGCTACACCTTC. Full variable domain (missing parts from reference TRBV5-4 and TRBJ1-2): ETGVTQSPTHLIKTRGQQVTLRCSSQSGHNTVSWYQQALGQGPQFIFQYYREEENGRGNFPPRFSGLQFPNYSSELNVNALELDDSALYLCASSFDRGAGDGYTFGSGTRLTVV.